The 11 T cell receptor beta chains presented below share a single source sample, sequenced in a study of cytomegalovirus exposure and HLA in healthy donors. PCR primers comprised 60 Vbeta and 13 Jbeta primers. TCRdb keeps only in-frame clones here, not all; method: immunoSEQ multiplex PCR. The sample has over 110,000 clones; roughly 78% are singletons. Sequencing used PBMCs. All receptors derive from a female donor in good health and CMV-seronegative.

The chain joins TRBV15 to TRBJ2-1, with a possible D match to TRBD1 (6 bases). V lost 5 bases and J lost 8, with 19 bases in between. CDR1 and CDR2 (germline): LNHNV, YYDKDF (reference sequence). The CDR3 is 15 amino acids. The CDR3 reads CATSRGQFRSDEQFF. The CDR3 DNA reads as TGTGCCACCAGCCGCGGACAGTTTCGATCCGATGAGCAGTTCTTC.

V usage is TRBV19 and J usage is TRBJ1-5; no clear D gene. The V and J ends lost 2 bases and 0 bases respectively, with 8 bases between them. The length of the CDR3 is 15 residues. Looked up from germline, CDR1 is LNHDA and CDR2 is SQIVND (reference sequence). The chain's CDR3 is CASSIRRSSNQPQHF. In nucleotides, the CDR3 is TGTGCCAGTAGTATAAGACGGAGTAGCAATCAGCCCCAGCATTTT.

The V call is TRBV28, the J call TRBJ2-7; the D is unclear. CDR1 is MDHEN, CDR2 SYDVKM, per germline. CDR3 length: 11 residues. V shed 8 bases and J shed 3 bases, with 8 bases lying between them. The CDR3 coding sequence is TGTGCCAGCGCTAGATTCTACGAGCAGTACTTC. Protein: CASARFYEQYF.

The CDR3 DNA reads as TGTGCCAGTAGTATAAGCGGGGGGATCATGAACACTGAAGCTTTCTTT. Translation: CASSISGGIMNTEAFF. The chain is built from TRBV19 and TRBJ1-1; D perhaps matches TRBD1 (5 bases). The V end was cut by 2 bases, the J end by 0 bases, with 13 bases between. The CDR3 runs to 16 residues. Per the germline V gene, CDR1 is LNHDA and CDR2 is SQIVND (reference sequence). Drawing the rest from reference TRBV19 and TRBJ1-1, the complete variable domain is DGGITQSPKYLFRKEGQNVTLSCEQNLNHDAMYWYRQDPGQGLRLIYYSQIVNDFQKGDIAEGYSVSREKKESFPLTVTSAQKNPTAFYLCASSISGGIMNTEAFFGQGTRLTVV.

The DNA of the CDR3 is TGTGCCAGCAGTTTATCGGGGGCTTCATATGGCTACACCTTC. Translating it yields CASSLSGASYGYTF. The chain uses TRBV27 and TRBJ1-2; TRBD1 might be the D (6 bases). The V gene lost 0 bases and the J gene lost 5 bases, with 10 bases spanning the gap. Germline CDR1 MNHEY, CDR2 SMNVEV (reference sequence). The CDR3 has 14 residues.

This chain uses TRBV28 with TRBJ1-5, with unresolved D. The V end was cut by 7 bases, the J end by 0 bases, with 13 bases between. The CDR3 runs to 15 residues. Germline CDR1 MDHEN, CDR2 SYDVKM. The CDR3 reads CASTREGYSNQPQHF. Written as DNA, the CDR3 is TGTGCCAGCACGAGGGAGGGTTATAGCAATCAGCCCCAGCATTTT.

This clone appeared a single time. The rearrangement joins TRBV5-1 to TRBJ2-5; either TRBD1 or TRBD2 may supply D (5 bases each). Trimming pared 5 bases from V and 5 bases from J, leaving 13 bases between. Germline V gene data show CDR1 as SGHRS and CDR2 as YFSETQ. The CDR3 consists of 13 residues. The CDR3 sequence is CASSLRGVETQYF. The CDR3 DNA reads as TGCGCCAGCAGTTTGAGGGGCGTCGAGACCCAGTACTTC.

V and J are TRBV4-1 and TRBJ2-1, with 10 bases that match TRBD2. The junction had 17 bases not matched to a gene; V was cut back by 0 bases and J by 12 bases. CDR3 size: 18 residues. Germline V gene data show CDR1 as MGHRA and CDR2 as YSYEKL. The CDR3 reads CASSQDAERGGRRGAQFF. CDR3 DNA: TGCGCCAGCAGCCAAGATGCCGAGCGGGGGGGCCGTCGTGGTGCGCAGTTCTTC.

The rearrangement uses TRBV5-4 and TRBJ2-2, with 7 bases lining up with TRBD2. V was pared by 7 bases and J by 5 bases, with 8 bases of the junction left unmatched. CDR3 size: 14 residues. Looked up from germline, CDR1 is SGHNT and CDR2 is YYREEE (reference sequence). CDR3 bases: TGTGCCAGCCTGGCGGGAGTAGATACCGGGGAGCTGTTTTTT. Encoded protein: CASLAGVDTGELFF. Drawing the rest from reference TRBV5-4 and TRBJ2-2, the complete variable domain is ETGVTQSPTHLIKTRGQQVTLRCSSQSGHNTVSWYQQALGQGPQFIFQYYREEENGRGNFPPRFSGLQFPNYSSELNVNALELDDSALYLCASLAGVDTGELFFGEGSRLTVL.

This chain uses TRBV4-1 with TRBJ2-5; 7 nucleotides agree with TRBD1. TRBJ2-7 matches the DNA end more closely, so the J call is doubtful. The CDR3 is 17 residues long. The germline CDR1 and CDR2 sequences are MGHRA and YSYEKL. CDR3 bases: TGCGCCAGCAGTCCGAAGGGACAGAAACATTTCTCCTACGAGCAGTACTTC. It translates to CASSPKGQKHFSYEQYF.

The CDR3 DNA reads TGTGCCAGCAGCGAGGTGGAGGGGAGGCCCTACGAGCAGTACTTC. Its translation is CASSEVEGRPYEQYF. This rearrangement joins TRBV7-2 to TRBJ2-7; perhaps TRBD2 as D (6 bases). Between the trimmed V and J ends, which lost 5 bases and 2 bases, there was a span of 16 bases. CDR3 size: 15 residues. The V gene's germline CDR1 is SGHTA and CDR2 FQGNSA.